The 16 T cell receptor beta chains reported below all come from one sample, sequenced in a study of shared clonotypes between healthy human individuals. Sequenced by immunoSEQ multiplex PCR; TCRdb stores in-frame clones only, minus some. This sample has 2 million to 3 million clones; 80% to 95% occur once, and the top ten carry approximately 0.35%. Source material: naive CD4+ T cells from PBMCs. Subset denoted: CD45RA+ positively selected. Receptors were obtained from a man younger than 35 in good health. Some clones in this sample may be carry-over from other donors' samples.

The gene calls are TRBV2 and TRBJ1-2; tentatively, D is TRBD1 (5 bases). CDR3 size: 13 residues. V shed 3 bases and J shed 7 bases, with 12 bases lying between them. The germline V gene encodes CDR1 SNHLY and CDR2 FYNNEI. Here the CDR3 DNA reads TGTGCCAGCAGTGAGCAGGGCCAGAGTGGCTACACCTTC. This encodes CASSEQGQSGYTF. Variable domain in full (rest from reference TRBV2 and TRBJ1-2): EPEVTQTPSHQVTQMGQEVILRCVPISNHLYFYWYRQILGQKVEFLVSFYNNEISEKSEIFDDQFSVERPDGSNFTLKIRSTKLEDSAMYFCASSEQGQSGYTFGSGTRLTVV.

The chain uses TRBV2 and TRBJ2-4; the D is unclear. The CDR3 is made up of 12 amino acids. V was clipped by 8 bases and J by 7 bases, with 12 bases between them. From germline, CDR1 is SNHLY and CDR2 FYNNEI. CDR3 region: CASGQSENIQYF. Written as DNA, the CDR3 is TGTGCCAGCGGCCAGTCAGAGAACATTCAGTACTTC.

V and J are TRBV9 and TRBJ2-5, with 10 nucleotides matching TRBD2. V dropped 0 bases and J dropped 4; count of bases not matched to a gene: 9. CDR1 and CDR2 from the germline V gene are SGDLS and YYNGEE. CDR3 length: 17 amino acids. This CDR3 is CASSVAGAGGIGETQYF. CDR3 coding DNA: TGTGCCAGCAGCGTAGCTGGAGCGGGAGGGATAGGAGAGACCCAGTACTTC.

This clone was seen more than once but under ten times. This sample also contains other DNA sequences that code for the same CDR3. DNA for the CDR3: TGTGCCAGCAGTGGGGACTTGAATCAGCCCCAGCATTTT. Amino acid sequence: CASSGDLNQPQHF. The genes are TRBV2 and TRBJ1-5; D possibly corresponds to TRBD1 (5 bases). CDR1 and CDR2 (germline): SNHLY, FYNNEI. The CDR3 runs to 13 residues. V was shortened by 4 bases and J by 4 bases, with 8 bases between the two germline ends.

This chain joins TRBV4-2 and TRBJ2-1; 9 positions match TRBD2. The germline CDR1 and CDR2 sequences are LGHNA and YNFKEQ. With V trimmed by 0 bases and J by 5 bases, 8 bases remained unmatched. The CDR3 has 17 amino acids. CDR3 coding DNA: TGTGCCAGCAGCCAAGATGGCGGCGGGAGGGCAAACAATGAGCAGTTCTTC. Translated, it gives CASSQDGGGRANNEQFF.

V is TRBV6-1 and J is TRBJ2-7; D gene unclear. The CDR3 is made up of 15 amino acids. Trimming took off 0 bases at V and 4 bases at J, with 13 bases between the two ends. The germline CDR1 and CDR2 sequences are MNHNS and SASEGT. The DNA for the CDR3 is TGTGCCAGCAGTGAAGCTGTTGGCAGGCGGTACGAGCAGTACTTC. As protein: CASSEAVGRRYEQYF.

The gene calls are TRBV9 and TRBJ1-5; D is possibly TRBD1 (5 bases). V lost 4 bases to trimming and J lost 4 bases, with 9 bases between them. Germline V gene lookup returns CDR1 SGDLS and CDR2 YYNGEE. The CDR3 totals 13 residues. The CDR3 here is CASSIGDNQPQHF. The CDR3 DNA is TGTGCCAGCAGCATAGGGGATAATCAGCCCCAGCATTTT.

V gene TRBV5-5 combines with J gene TRBJ2-2; the D is unclear. The CDR3 loop spans 12 amino acids. Between the trimmed V and J ends, which lost 4 bases and 6 bases, there was a span of 7 bases. Germline CDR1 and CDR2: SGHKS and YYEKEE (reference sequence). CDR3 in DNA: TGTGCCAGCAGCCCCGTGGCCGGGGAGCTGTTTTTT. Its translation is CASSPVAGELFF.

CDR3 coding DNA: TGTGCCAGCAGCTCCTCCAGGAATCAGCCCCAGCATTTT. Amino acids: CASSSSRNQPQHF. The V gene is TRBV7-2, the J gene TRBJ1-5; the D is unclear. Germline assignment: CDR1 SGHTA and CDR2 FQGNSA. V was cut by 4 bases and J by 4 bases, with 8 bases left in between. The CDR3 consists of 13 residues.

This chain links TRBV7-8 with TRBJ2-4; 9 nucleotides line up with TRBD2. The CDR3 runs 15 residues. Trimming removed 4 bases from V and 3 bases from J; junction bases left unmatched: 4. Germline V gene sequence: CDR1 SGHVS, CDR2 FQNEAQ. CDR3 DNA sequence: TGTGCCAGCAGCTCAGAGCGGGAGGACAAAAACATTCAGTACTTC. The encoded protein is CASSSEREDKNIQYF.

V and J are TRBV7-3 and TRBJ2-1; 8 bases line up with TRBD1. The CDR3 has 15 amino acids. The junction had 6 bases not matched to a gene; V was cut back by 6 bases and J by 2 bases. The germline V gene encodes CDR1 SGHTA and CDR2 FQGTGA. The CDR3 sequence is CASRADRVPYNEQFF. DNA of the CDR3: TGTGCCAGCAGAGCGGACAGGGTCCCCTACAATGAGCAGTTCTTC.

This clone was found once. The chain recombines TRBV7-9 with TRBJ2-1; the match to TRBD2 covers 11 bases. V gave up 7 bases and J gave up 6 bases; unmatched junction bases: 8. CDR3 length: 15 amino acids. Germline V gene lookup returns CDR1 SEHNR and CDR2 FQNEAQ (reference sequence). This CDR3 reads CASTASGRPPNEQFF. CDR3 DNA: TGTGCCAGCACCGCTAGCGGGAGGCCCCCCAATGAGCAGTTCTTC. Variable domain in full (rest from reference TRBV7-9 and TRBJ2-1): DTGVSQNPRHKITKRGQNVTFRCDPISEHNRLYWYRQTLGQGPEFLTYFQNEAQLEKSRLLSDRFSAERPKGSFSTLEIQRTEQGDSAMYLCASTASGRPPNEQFFGPGTRLTVL.

The rearrangement joins TRBV4-3 to TRBJ2-6; 11 nucleotides align to TRBD2. The germline gives CDR1 LGHNA, CDR2 YSLEER. The CDR3 sequence is 19 residues long. The V segment lost 0 bases and the J segment 1 base; nucleotides outside the gene matches: 5. The CDR3 DNA is TGCGCCAGCAGCCAAGAATTCTTAGCGGGAGGGTCTGGGGCCAACGTCCTGACTTTC. Translated: CASSQEFLAGGSGANVLTF.

This chain links TRBV2 with TRBJ1-1, with D possibly being TRBD1 (5 bases). V gave up 3 bases and J gave up 0 bases, with 11 bases separating them. The CDR3 is 15 residues long. The germline V gene encodes CDR1 SNHLY and CDR2 FYNNEI. The CDR3 DNA follows: TGTGCCAGCAGTGATGGGGGATCCTTGAACACTGAAGCTTTCTTT. The encoded protein is CASSDGGSLNTEAFF.

The chain uses TRBV6-6 and TRBJ2-1, with 9 bases fitting TRBD2. The germline V gene has CDR1 MNHNY and CDR2 SVGAGI (reference sequence). The trim removed 2 bases at V and 13 bases at J, leaving 3 bases unmatched. The CDR3 consists of 12 residues. This CDR3 is CASSYTTSGQFF. CDR3 nucleotides: TGTGCCAGCAGTTACACGACTAGCGGACAGTTCTTC.

This rearrangement joins TRBV9 to TRBJ2-3, with D unclear. Germline-derived CDR1 and CDR2 are SGDLS and YYNGEE. With 6 bases removed from V and 1 base from J, the gap between germline ends came to 12 bases. The CDR3 has 14 amino acids. Written as DNA, the CDR3 is TGTGCCAGCACCCCCGACGGAGGCACAGATACGCAGTATTTT. The encoded protein is CASTPDGGTDTQYF.